This T cell receptor (beta chain) comes out of a study of OX40 agonist ivuxolimab in advanced cancers. The repertoire was sequenced with immunoSEQ multiplex PCR; TCRdb's copy has only in-frame clones and lacks some. The sample yields about 84,000 clones, around nine tenths seen once. As concerns this clone: A junction boundary mismatches the germline segment, possibly from a read error.

The CDR3 loop spans 14 amino acids. CDR1 and CDR2 from the germline V gene are SSHAT and FNYEAQ (reference sequence). The TCR originated in an adult with an advanced solid tumor such as melanoma, head and neck, liver or kidney cancer. The starting material was CD4+ or CD8+ T cells sorted from blood, obtained in a trial of the OX40 agonist ivuxolimab. V gene TRBV7-7 combines with J gene TRBJ2-2; tentatively, D is TRBD1 or TRBD2 (5 bases each). The CDR3 is CASSPGPNTGELFF. The DNA of the CDR3 is TGTGCTAGCAGCCCGGGACCGAACACCGGGGAGCTGTTTTTT.